This TCR beta chain was profiled in a study of shared clonotypes between healthy human individuals. V was pared by 5 bases and J by 0 bases, with 8 bases between. The CDR3 consists of 15 residues. Per germline, CDR1 MNHEY and CDR2 SMNVEV (reference sequence). Terminally differentiated effector memory CD45RA+ cells were excluded from the naive CD8 cells, which were CD45RO-negative and positively selected for CCR7. Notes on this clone: Its antigen is unknown.

Sequenced by immunoSEQ multiplex PCR; TCRdb stores in-frame clones only, minus some. The sample holds hundreds of thousands of clones, 90% to 97% seen once. General observations from the study: Few donors restricted represented genetic and exposure-history diversity.

The chain recombines TRBV27 with TRBJ2-6; D call uncertain. The sample taken for sequencing was naive CD8+ T cells sorted from blood. This sequence originates from a man aged 25-40 years in good health. The CDR3 protein is CASSGQFSGANVLTF. In DNA form, the CDR3 reads TGTGCCAGCAGTGGGCAGTTCTCTGGGGCCAACGTCCTGACTTTC.